The 14 T cell receptor beta chains below were found in one sample sequenced in a study of blood T cell repertoires in COVID-19. The protocol was immunoSEQ multiplex PCR, while the TCRdb copy is restricted to in-frame clones and leaves out a portion. The repertoire holds more than 450,000 clones, with around 90% as singletons. Sequenced material: PBMCs or T cells enriched from blood (not recorded which). The origin of the receptors is a woman aged 18-29 years who had recovered from COVID-19.

The chain uses TRBV3-1 (or the pseudogene TRBV3-2) and TRBJ1-1, with D possibly being TRBD1 (5 bases). There are 14 residues in the CDR3. The germline V gene encodes CDR1 LGHDT and CDR2 YNNKEL (reference sequence). Trimming stripped 4 bases from V and 5 bases from J, with 14 bases between. Here the CDR3 DNA reads TGTGCCAGCAGCCTCCCGGGGGAGCGGACTGAAGCTTTCTTT. Translation: CASSLPGERTEAFF.

The chain combines TRBV29-1 with TRBJ1-1; the match to TRBD1 covers 12 bases. The germline V gene encodes CDR1 SQVTM and CDR2 ANQGSEA. V trimming: 5 bases; J trimming: 1 base; junction bases outside the gene matches: 5. The CDR3 spans 15 residues. CDR3 region: CSVSGTGGPNTEAFF. CDR3 nucleotides: TGCAGCGTTTCCGGGACAGGGGGCCCGAACACTGAAGCTTTCTTT.

The CDR3, as DNA: TGTGCCAGCGCTAGTGCTAGCGGGGTTCCCAATGAGCAGTTCTTC. This translates into CASASASGVPNEQFF. V is TRBV2 and J is TRBJ2-1; 9 bases are a match to TRBD2. Per germline, CDR1 SNHLY and CDR2 FYNNEI. V trimming: 8 bases; J trimming: 6 bases; junction bases outside the gene matches: 11. This CDR3 is 15 amino acids long.

The sample holds a few counts of this clone. The chain combines TRBV7-6 with TRBJ1-6; 9 bases are shared with TRBD1. J lost 7 bases, V lost 3 bases, and 7 bases had no gene match. The CDR3 has 16 amino acids. CDR1 is SGHVS, CDR2 FNYEAQ, per germline. CDR3 protein: CASSFPPGQGNSPLHF. CDR3 DNA sequence: TGTGCCAGCAGCTTCCCCCCGGGACAGGGCAATTCACCCCTCCACTTT.

The V gene is TRBV5-1, the J gene TRBJ2-1; TRBD2 matches 8 bases. Germline-derived CDR1 and CDR2 are SGHRS and YFSETQ. The CDR3 runs to 15 residues. V was clipped by 1 base and J by 6 bases; unmatched bases: 6. CDR3 DNA: TGCGCCAGCAGCTTGATAGGCGGGGGGACCAATGAGCAGTTCTTC. Protein product: CASSLIGGGTNEQFF.

CDR3 sequence (DNA): TGTGCCAGCAGCCACACGGACAGACCCTATGGCTACACCTTC. It is translated as CASSHTDRPYGYTF. The rearrangement uses TRBV16 and TRBJ1-2, with a tentative D call TRBD1 (6 bases). The CDR3 spans 14 residues. Germline-derived CDR1 and CDR2 are KGHSY and FQNENV. The V end was cut by 3 bases, the J end by 4 bases, with 12 bases between. Full variable domain (missing parts from reference TRBV16 and TRBJ1-2): GEEVAQTPKHLVRGEGQKAKLYCAPIKGHSYVFWYQQVLKNEFKFLISFQNENVFDETGMPKERFSAKCLPNSPCSLEIQATKLEDSAVYFCASSHTDRPYGYTFGSGTRLTVV.

The V gene is TRBV5-4, the J gene TRBJ2-3; tentative D call: TRBD2 (5 bases). The CDR3 has 14 residues. Per germline, CDR1 SGHNT and CDR2 YYREEE (reference sequence). Trimming removed 5 bases from V and 1 base from J, with 11 bases in between. The CDR3: CASSVSGGTDTQYF. Written as DNA, the CDR3 is TGTGCCAGCAGTGTATCCGGGGGCACAGATACGCAGTATTTT.

V is TRBV5-4 and J is TRBJ1-1; no definite D call. V was trimmed by 7 bases and J by 3 bases, leaving 16 bases between them. Germline V gene sequence: CDR1 SGHNT, CDR2 YYREEE (reference sequence). This CDR3 spans 14 amino acids. The CDR3: CASSNLDWDTEAFF. The CDR3 DNA reads TGTGCCAGCTCCAACCTAGACTGGGACACTGAAGCTTTCTTT.

V usage is TRBV14 and J usage is TRBJ1-1; D not certain. V lost 0 bases, J lost 9 bases, and 8 bases lay in between. Germline values: CDR1 SGHDN, CDR2 FVKESK. There are 12 residues in the CDR3. CDR3 sequence: CASSQEGPKAFF. CDR3 nucleotides: TGTGCCAGCAGCCAAGAGGGCCCAAAAGCTTTCTTT.

The rearrangement links TRBV5-1 to TRBJ2-7; 14 nucleotides agree with TRBD2. The CDR3 has 15 residues. J was trimmed by 5 bases and V by 4 bases; bases with no gene match: 5. The germline gives CDR1 SGHRS, CDR2 YFSETQ. The CDR3 coding sequence is TGCGCCAGCAGCGGACTAGCGGGGGGTATAAACGAGCAGTACTTC. As protein: CASSGLAGGINEQYF. Based on the CDR3 plus reference TRBV5-1 and TRBJ2-7, the full variable domain is KAGVTQTPRYLIKTRGQQVTLSCSPISGHRSVSWYQQTPGQGLQFLFEYFSETQRNKGNFPGRFSGRQFSNSRSEMNVSTLELGDSALYLCASSGLAGGINEQYFGPGTRLTVT.

This clone was found a few times. The rearrangement joins TRBV6-2 or TRBV6-3 to TRBJ1-5; weak D call: TRBD1 (5 bases). Trimming removed 5 bases from V and 2 bases from J, with 13 bases in between. The germline V gene has CDR1 MNHEY and CDR2 SVGEGT. The CDR3 runs to 15 residues. CDR3 sequence (DNA): TGTGCCAGCAGTCCAGGAGGGGAGGGCAATCAGCCCCAGCATTTT. Amino acids: CASSPGGEGNQPQHF.

The chain recombines TRBV9 with TRBJ1-1, with 9 bases matching TRBD1. This CDR3 spans 15 amino acids. Germline CDR1 SGDLS, CDR2 YYNGEE. V was pared by 0 bases and J by 4 bases, with 4 bases of the junction left unmatched. CDR3 protein: CASSVGPGQGTEAFF. For the CDR3, the DNA is TGTGCCAGCAGCGTAGGTCCGGGACAGGGCACTGAAGCTTTCTTT.

The chain uses TRBV27 and TRBJ2-3, with D perhaps matching TRBD2 (5 bases). Trimming took off 4 bases at V and 2 bases at J, with 16 bases between the two ends. The CDR3 consists of 16 residues. Germline V gene sequence: CDR1 MNHEY, CDR2 SMNVEV (reference sequence). The DNA of the CDR3 is TGTGCCAGCAGTTCCTCCCGACGGGATCTCACAGATACGCAGTATTTT. It translates to CASSSSRRDLTDTQYF.

The chain links TRBV27 to TRBJ2-2; 7 nucleotides match TRBD1. V dropped 5 bases and J dropped 7; count of bases not matched to a gene: 7. CDR1 and CDR2 from the germline V gene are MNHEY and SMNVEV (reference sequence). This CDR3 is 14 amino acids long. CDR3 residues: CASSPTGLVGELFF. CDR3 bases: TGTGCCAGCAGTCCGACAGGGCTGGTCGGGGAGCTGTTTTTT.